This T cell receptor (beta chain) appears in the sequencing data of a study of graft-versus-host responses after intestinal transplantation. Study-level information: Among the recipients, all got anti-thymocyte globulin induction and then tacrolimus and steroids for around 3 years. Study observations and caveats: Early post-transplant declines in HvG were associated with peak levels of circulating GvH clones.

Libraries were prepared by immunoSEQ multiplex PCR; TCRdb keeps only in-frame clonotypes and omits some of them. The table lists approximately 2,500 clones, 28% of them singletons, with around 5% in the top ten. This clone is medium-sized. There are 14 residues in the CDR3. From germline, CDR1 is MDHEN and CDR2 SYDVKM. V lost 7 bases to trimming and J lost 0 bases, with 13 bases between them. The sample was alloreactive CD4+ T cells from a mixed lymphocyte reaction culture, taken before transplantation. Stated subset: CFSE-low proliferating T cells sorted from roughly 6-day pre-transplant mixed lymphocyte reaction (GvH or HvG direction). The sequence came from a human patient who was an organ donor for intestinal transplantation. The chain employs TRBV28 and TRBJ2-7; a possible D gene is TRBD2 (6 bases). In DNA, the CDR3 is TGTGCCAGCATTCCGGGACTCAACTCCTACGAGCAGTACTTC. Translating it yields CASIPGLNSYEQYF.